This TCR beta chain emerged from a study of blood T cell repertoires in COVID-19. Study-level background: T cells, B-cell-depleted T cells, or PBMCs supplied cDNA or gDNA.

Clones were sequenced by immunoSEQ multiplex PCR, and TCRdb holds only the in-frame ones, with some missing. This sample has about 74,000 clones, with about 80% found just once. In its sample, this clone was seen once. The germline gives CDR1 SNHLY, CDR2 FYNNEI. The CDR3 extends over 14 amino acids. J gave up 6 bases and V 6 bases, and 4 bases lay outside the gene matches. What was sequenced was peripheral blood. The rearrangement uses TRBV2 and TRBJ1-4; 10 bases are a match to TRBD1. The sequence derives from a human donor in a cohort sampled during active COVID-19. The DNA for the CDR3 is TGTGCCAGCAGCGACAGGGGGCGAGATGAAAAACTGTTTTTT. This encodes CASSDRGRDEKLFF.